Detailed here is one T cell receptor (beta chain). Its specificity is not known. A J-beta primer mix and a sample-barcoded 5' primer were used in a second PCR of roughly 6 to 12 cycles. TCRdb analysed the 5' RACE reads with MiXCR anew, one entry per CDR3 protein. This sample has just over 1 million distinct CDR3 sequences; 40% to 50% occur once, and the top ten carry 18%. Germline V gene data show CDR1 as SGHAT and CDR2 as FQNNGV. The CDR3 totals 17 residues. Germline trimming cut 0 bases from V and 4 bases from J; bases unmatched to any gene: 9. The data belong to a study of blood T cells in healthy people across ages. Study-level findings and limits: No conclusive comparison of naive versus antigen-experienced cells was possible with unsorted PBMCs.

Isolated per sample were at least 7 million PBMCs. Total RNA extracted from each sample amounted to at least 5 micrograms. Input material: blood. The TCR sequence derives from a woman aged 55-70 years in good health. This chain uses TRBV11-2 with TRBJ2-1; 7 nucleotides align to TRBD2. CDR3: CASSLDFSAGPYNEQFF. In DNA form, the CDR3 reads TGTGCCAGCAGCTTAGATTTTTCAGCGGGACCGTACAATGAGCAGTTCTTC. The full variable domain, rest sourced from reference TRBV11-2 and TRBJ2-1, is EAGVAQSPRYKIIEKRQSVAFWCNPISGHATLYWYQQILGQGPKLLIQFQNNGVVDDSQLPKDRFSAERLKGVDSTLKIQPAKLEDSAVYLCASSLDFSAGPYNEQFFGPGTRLTVL.